This T cell receptor beta chain was documented in a study of regulatory T cells in long-lasting Graves disease. Study information: A definition of persistent Graves' disease required over 5 years of antithyroid drugs plus positive TSH receptor antibodies. Points from the study as a whole: Patients with persistent disease showed a bias toward TRBV28, TRBJ1-2 and TRBJ2-5.

The V gene's germline CDR1 is MNHEY and CDR2 SVGEGT. V was pared by 6 bases and J by 0 bases, with 11 bases between. The CDR3 is 14 amino acids. Researchers made TCR beta libraries by using iRepertoire HTBI primers and running Arm-PCR on CDR3 regions. As handled by the study authors: Identified across the samples were 55 to 75 TRBV segments and roughly 14 TRBJ segments. TCRdb analysed the multiplex PCR reads with MiXCR anew, one entry per CDR3 protein. TCRdb, not the original authors, processed these V and J calls. Of 400,000 to 600,000 distinct CDR3 sequences detected, about 22% appear once; the ten largest clones hold approximately 6.4%. Documented time point: persistent/refractory GD, antithyroid drugs over 5 years with positive TRAb. PBMCs were the source of the RNA used for TCR sequencing. In each case, Graves' disease was diagnosed per American Thyroid Association guidelines. At least ten counts were recorded for this clonotype. The antigen remains undetermined.

The source of this sequence is a female donor with Graves disease. V gene TRBV6-2 or TRBV6-3 combines with J gene TRBJ1-1; TRBD1 is a possible D gene (6 bases). This material consisted of peripheral blood mononuclear cells (PBMCs), taken when the disease was refractory, from a patient treated with antithyroid drugs. Here the CDR3 DNA reads TGTGCCAGCAGATGGGGGGCCGTGAACACTGAAGCTTTCTTT. This translates into CASRWGAVNTEAFF.